This T cell receptor (beta chain) originates from a study of T cell responses to AZD1222 COVID-19 vaccine. The study, taken as a whole, reports: Repertoire sampling was restricted to post-peak T cell response timepoints.

The CDR3 is 13 amino acids. Germline CDR1 reads GTSNPN; CDR2 reads SVGIG (reference sequence). V was pared by 4 bases and J by 10 bases, with 19 bases between. The table came from immunoSEQ multiplex PCR; TCRdb's copy has only in-frame clones and leaves some out. Among around 150,000 clones, around 93% were seen once, and the ten largest hold approximately 2.2%. Comment on this clone: What it recognizes is unknown.

The input for sequencing was peripheral blood, taken on day 0 of AZD1222 vaccination. This sequence was found in an adult in good health. The V and J genes are TRBV30 and TRBJ1-1; the D gene is possibly TRBD1 (5 bases). CDR3 amino acids: CAWTSGGGFRAFF. CDR3 in DNA: TGTGCCTGGACCTCGGGGGGTGGTTTCCGAGCTTTCTTT.